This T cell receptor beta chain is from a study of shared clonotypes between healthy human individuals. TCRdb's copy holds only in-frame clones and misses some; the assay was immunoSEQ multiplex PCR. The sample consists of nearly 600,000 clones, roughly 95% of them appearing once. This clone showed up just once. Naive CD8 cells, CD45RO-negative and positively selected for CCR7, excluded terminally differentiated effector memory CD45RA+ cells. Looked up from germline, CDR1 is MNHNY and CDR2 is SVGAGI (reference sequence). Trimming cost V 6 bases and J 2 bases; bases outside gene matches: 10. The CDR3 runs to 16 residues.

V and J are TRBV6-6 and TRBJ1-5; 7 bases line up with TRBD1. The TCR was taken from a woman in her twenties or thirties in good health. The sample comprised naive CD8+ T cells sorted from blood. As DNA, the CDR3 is TGTGCCAGCAGCTCATTCGACAGGGTTCGCAATCAGCCCCAGCATTTT. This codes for CASSSFDRVRNQPQHF.